The sequence of this T cell receptor beta chain was determined in a study of tumor-infiltrating lymphocytes in localized non-small cell lung cancer (dated by TCRdb to 2020 to 2022). Regarding the research as a whole: Patients whose samples were collected after neoadjuvant chemotherapy, as well as both smokers and never-smokers and several histologies, were included in the cohort. Each patient provided resected tumor tissue plus uninvolved lung tissue from the same patient, with the uninvolved lung tissue described as non-adjacent to the tumor. TCR sequencing was one of several integrated assays, alongside flow cytometry, multiplex immunofluorescence, RNA-seq, exome sequencing and proteomics, applied to the same patients. The overall ICON cohort was composed of over a hundred surgical patients with localized non-small cell lung cancer whose tumors were resected. The paired tumor versus uninvolved lung comparison of immunoSEQ T-cell fraction included approximately 55 patients.

Sequences MNHEY (CDR1) and SMNVEV (CDR2) are obtained from the germline V gene (reference sequence). V is clipped by 2 bases and J by 0 bases, and the sequence between their germline boundaries is 8 bases long. The CDR3, cysteine through phenylalanine, is 15 amino acids long. Left in the record is the CDR3 DNA by itself, 45 bases read in frame from the first base. Enrollment in ICON was initiated in April 2016, and the last patient was enrolled in 2018. Fresh tumor and matched uninvolved tissue for in-depth immune analyses, including TCR sequencing, were collected from a subcohort of about 80 patients. DNA for TCR sequencing was isolated from bulk tissue, and no cell sorting was done. The T-cell fraction in tumor and uninvolved lung tissue was provided by TCR sequencing with the immunoSEQ assay. Turning to the authors' computational methods: For survival analysis, patients were divided into high (upper tertile) and low (lower two tertiles) T-cell fraction groups, which were compared by log-rank test. A signed-rank test was used to check for differences in T-cell fraction between paired tumor and uninvolved lung. The table was pulled from immuneACCESS by TCRdb, which kept in-frame rearrangements only. Such tables lose some clones; where checked, under half of the loss comes from unresolved V genes, and the rest has no known cause. The V and J calls and the clone size are those of that table, but D and trimming were determined from the DNA. The sample profile shows roughly 10,000 clones; about three fifths of them were found once. The ten largest clones represent under 13% of the sample.

As to this clone: Its antigen specificity is not known. Qualities for individual bases were not recorded, and no much larger clone is one base off. Other DNA variants within this sample encode the same CDR3.

What the authors observed across the whole study: TCRbeta sequencing supported higher T cell infiltration in tumors than in uninvolved lung tissue, consistent with immunofluorescence CD3 counts. Assay coverage differed among patients according to how much tissue was available, so only a subset of the cohort had TCR sequencing. Because different pieces of the same tissue were used for different assays, technical variation could not be separated from intratumor heterogeneity. No difference in TCR-derived T-cell fraction was observed between the flow cytometry-defined immunotypes IM1 (good prognosis) and IM2 (poor prognosis).

The sequence joins TRBV27 to TRBJ1-5, with the D gene too uncertain to name. Sequenced input: uninvolved lung tissue not adjacent to the tumor. This sequence was found in a human donor with non-small cell lung cancer. The CDR3 has the sequence CASSLSRYSNQPQHF. Here is the DNA: TGTGCCAGCAGTTTAAGCCGTTATAGCAATCAGCCCCAGCATTTT.